Each of the 6 T cell receptor beta chains below was sequenced from the same sample in a study of human T cells and chemical hapten exposure. Stated time point: patch test 2, 6 weeks after DPC sensitization. Treatment described: therapeutic diphenylcyclopropenone sensitization with weekly scalp DPC. TCRdb itself ran the RACE reads through MiXCR, one entry per CDR3 protein. Here the sample spans about 40,000 distinct CDR3 sequences, 3% to 3.5% being singletons. This sample comprised whole blood, obtained in connection with sensitization to the hapten diphenylcyclopropenone (DPC). All receptors derive from a man aged 35 to 55 with alopecia areata. Some clones in this sample may be carry-over from other donors' samples.

This clonotype was seen at least ten times. This chain links TRBV18 with TRBJ2-5; the D gene could be TRBD1 or TRBD2 (5 bases each). Per germline, CDR1 KGHSH and CDR2 LQKENI. This CDR3 has 13 residues. V lost 0 bases, J lost 4 bases, and 6 bases lay in between. CDR3 DNA sequence: TGTGCCAGCTCACCACCGAGGGGAGAGACCCAGTACTTC. Protein: CASSPPRGETQYF.

This clonotype came up many times. The chain couples TRBV7-2 to TRBJ2-7; D is ambiguous. The CDR3 sequence is 14 residues long. With 5 bases removed from V and 3 bases from J, the gap between germline ends came to 14 bases. Germline-derived CDR1 and CDR2 are SGHTA and FQGNSA. The CDR3: CASSPTLGDYEQYF. The CDR3 DNA reads as TGTGCCAGCAGCCCGACTCTCGGCGACTACGAGCAGTACTTC.

The sample holds many counts of this clonotype. The chain carries TRBV3-1 and TRBJ2-3; D gene ambiguous. Trimming removed 4 bases from V and 1 base from J, with 9 bases in between. This CDR3 spans 14 amino acids. The germline V gene has CDR1 LGHDT and CDR2 YNNKEL (reference sequence). This CDR3 reads CASSPLRGTDTQYF. In DNA form, the CDR3 reads TGTGCCAGCAGCCCTTTAAGGGGCACAGATACGCAGTATTTT.

The V and J genes are TRBV5-1 and TRBJ2-7, with D possibly called TRBD1 or TRBD2 (5 bases each). The CDR3 loop spans 13 amino acids. V lost 3 bases and J lost 2, with 9 bases in between. The germline CDR1 and CDR2 sequences are SGHRS and YFSETQ. CDR3 residues: CASSSRDAYEQYF. The CDR3 nucleotides read TGCGCCAGCAGCTCCCGGGACGCCTACGAGCAGTACTTC.

In its sample, this clonotype was seen many times. V gene TRBV5-6 combines with J gene TRBJ1-3; D unresolved. CDR3 length: 14 amino acids. CDR1 and CDR2 from the germline V gene are SGHDT and YYEEEE. V was trimmed by 2 bases and J by 0 bases, leaving 6 bases between them. CDR3 in amino acids: CASSFSFSGNTIYF. The CDR3 bases are TGTGCCAGCAGCTTCTCTTTCTCTGGAAACACCATATATTTT.

This clonotype is termed large (0.1 to 1%). Here the CDR3 reads CSAPGGPQGLNTEAFF. Written as DNA, the CDR3 is TGCAGTGCTCCAGGAGGTCCACAGGGACTGAACACTGAAGCTTTCTTT. The V and J genes are TRBV20-1 and TRBJ1-1; D possibly corresponds to TRBD1 (6 bases). Germline V lookup: CDR1 DFQATT, CDR2 SNEGSKA (reference sequence). CDR3 length: 16 residues. Trimming removed 5 bases at V and 0 bases at J, with 19 bases between.